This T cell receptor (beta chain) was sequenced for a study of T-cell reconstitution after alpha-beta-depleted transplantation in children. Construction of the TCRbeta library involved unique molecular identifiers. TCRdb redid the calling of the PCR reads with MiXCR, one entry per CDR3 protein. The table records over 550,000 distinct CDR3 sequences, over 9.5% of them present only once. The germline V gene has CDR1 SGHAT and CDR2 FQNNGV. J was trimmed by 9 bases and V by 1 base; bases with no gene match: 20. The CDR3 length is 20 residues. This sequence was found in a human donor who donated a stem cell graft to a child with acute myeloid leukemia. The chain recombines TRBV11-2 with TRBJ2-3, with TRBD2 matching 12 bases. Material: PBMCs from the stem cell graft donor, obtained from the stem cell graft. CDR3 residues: CASSLGLALTSGGRVPTQYF. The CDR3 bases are TGTGCCAGCAGCTTAGGTCTTGCCCTTACTAGCGGGGGGCGGGTTCCGACGCAGTATTTT. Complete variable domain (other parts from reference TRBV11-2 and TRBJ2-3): EAGVAQSPRYKIIEKRQSVAFWCNPISGHATLYWYQQILGQGPKLLIQFQNNGVVDDSQLPKDRFSAERLKGVDSTLKIQPAKLEDSAVYLCASSLGLALTSGGRVPTQYFGPGTRLTVL.